This T cell receptor (beta chain) derives from a study of blood T cells in healthy people across ages. Regarding the study as a whole: Long-lived donors carried more naive CD4+ cells and greater diversity than aged donors. Naive T cell percentage and TCR beta diversity correlated strongly.

The CDR3 is 13 amino acids. The J segment lost 3 bases and the V segment lost 0 bases, leaving 2 bases of the junction unmatched. Germline lookup yields CDR1 SQVTM and CDR2 ANQGSEA. Note on this clonotype: Its antigen remains unknown.

A second about 7 to 12 cycle PCR used barcoded and J-beta primers. MiXCR was run by TCRdb on the 5' RACE reads, yielding one entry per CDR3 protein. The data show around 1.1 million distinct CDR3 sequences, 35% to 40% seen once. J is TRBJ2-7 and V is TRBV29-1, with TRBD1 identical over 7 bases. The TCR sequence derives from a man aged 18 to 29 in good health. Sequenced material: blood. DNA for the CDR3: TGCAGCGTTGAAGAGACAGGGCTCTACGAGCAGTACTTC. Protein: CSVEETGLYEQYF.